The rows below give T cell receptor beta chains drawn from one sample of a study of tumor and adjacent non-tumor tissue in lung cancer. Each CDR3 protein gets one entry after TCRdb re-called the multiplex PCR reads with MiXCR. This sample has fewer than 120,000 distinct CDR3 sequences, with roughly 84% found just once. The specimen was lung tumor tissue. The source is a man between 65 and 80 years old with non-small cell lung cancer. CDR3s include the opening cysteine and the closing phenylalanine or tryptophan. The D gene is left open where the match is weak. A row's size may be missing; if present it is once, few, many or a size class.

CDR3 protein,CDR3 DNA,D gene,V gene,clone size,J gene
CSVEVIRTGGSHEQYF,TGCAGCGTTGAAGTGATCCGGACCGGGGGCTCCCACGAGCAGTACTTC,NA,TRBV29-1,NA,TRBJ2-7
CSAMDSSTDTQYF,TGCAGTGCTATGGACAGCAGCACAGATACGCAGTATTTT,NA,TRBV20-1,many,TRBJ2-3
CVSSEADSAGRGEKLFF,TGTGTCAGCAGTGAAGCTGATTCGGCAGGGCGCGGTGAAAAACTGTTTTTT,NA,TRBV6-1,NA,TRBJ1-4
CASSPIYKGNTEAFF,TGCGCCAGCAGCCCAATATACAAGGGGAATACTGAAGCTTTCTTT,NA,TRBV4-3,once,TRBJ1-1
CVSSLDPTGGRGEKFF,TGTGTCAGCAGCTTAGATCCCACGGGGGGCAGAGGTGAGAAGTTCTTC,NA,TRBV11-3,NA,TRBJ2-1
CVSSPSSGKGSPLHF,TGTGTTAGCAGCCCATCATCCGGAAAGGGTTCACCCCTCCACTTT,NA,TRBV4-2,NA,TRBJ1-6
CARTRREVSTDTQFF,TGTGCAAGGACCCGTCGGGAAGTAAGCACAGATACGCAGTTTTTT,NA,TRBV11-3,NA,TRBJ2-3
CASRGGGYGYTF,TGTGCCAGCAGGGGAGGTGGCTATGGCTACACCTTC,NA,TRBV6-5,NA,TRBJ1-2
CASSHRKGRDHGYIF,TGTGCCAGCAGCCACCGTAAGGGGAGGGACCATGGCTACATCTTC,NA,TRBV6-5,NA,TRBJ1-2
CASSSRGQSYEQYF,TGTGCCAGCAGCTCCAGAGGCCAGTCCTACGAGCAGTACTTC,NA,TRBV11-3,NA,TRBJ2-7
CATSDLGQDMSEASF,TGTGCCACCAGTGATCTAGGACAGGATATGTCCGAAGCTTCCTTT,TRBD1,TRBV10-3,NA,TRBJ1-1
CDSRGNVGDTQYF,TGTGACAGCCGGGGAAACGTTGGGGATACGCAGTATTTT,NA,TRBV12-3/TRBV12-4,NA,TRBJ2-3
CASSLLQAPNTEAFF,TGTGCCAGCAGCCTCCTACAGGCTCCGAACACTGAAGCTTTCTTT,NA,TRBV7-8,once,TRBJ1-1
CASRTGSPEQETQYF,TGTGCCAGCAGAACCGGGTCCCCCGAGCAAGAGACCCAGTACTTC,NA,TRBV28,NA,TRBJ2-5
CASSRIGTSNEKPFF,TGTGCCAGCAGCAGAATCGGGACAAGTAATGAAAAACCGTTTTTT,NA,TRBV11-2,NA,TRBJ1-4
CANSHTGEPVKLFF,TGTGCCAACAGTCACACAGGGGAGCCGGTAAAACTGTTTTTT,TRBD1,TRBV6-6,NA,TRBJ1-4
CASSQGLAGSGSDTQYF,TGTGCCAGCAGCCAAGGACTAGCGGGGTCGGGATCAGATACGCAGTATTTT,TRBD2,TRBV11-3,large,TRBJ2-3
CTSRGGRGYYGFTF,TGTACCAGCAGAGGGGGGAGGGGGTACTATGGCTTCACCTTC,NA,TRBV28,once,TRBJ1-2
CCVVPYQSSGDDGYTF,TGCTGCGTTGTCCCCTATCAGTCCTCGGGAGATGATGGCTACACCTTC,NA,TRBV29-1,NA,TRBJ1-2
CASSLGTYHFCEKYF,TGCGCCAGCAGCTTGGGAACATACCACTTCTGCGAGAAGTACTTC,NA,TRBV5-1,NA,TRBJ2-7
CSVPVEIDRVNQPQHF,TGCAGTGTCCCTGTGGAGATTGACAGGGTGAATCAGCCCCAACATTTT,TRBD1,TRBV20-1,NA,TRBJ1-5
CASSLLVGAMNTVASF,TGTGCCAGCAGCTTATTGGTTGGGGCTATGAACACTGTAGCTTCCTTT,NA,TRBV11-3,once,TRBJ1-1
CASSTGGIYYEQYF,TGCGCCAGCAGCACAGGAGGGATATACTACGAGCAGTACTTC,NA,TRBV5-1,NA,TRBJ2-7
CSAREGQGDAPLHF,TGCAGCGCCCGGGAGGGACAGGGGGATGCTCCCCTCCATTTT,TRBD1,TRBV29-1,NA,TRBJ1-6
CSVAGRNYGDTF,TGCAGCGTTGCTGGCAGAAACTATGGCGACACCTTC,NA,TRBV29-1,NA,TRBJ1-2
CANSFGGGWTEAFF,TGTGCCAACAGCTTCGGCGGTGGCTGGACTGAAGCTTTCTTT,NA,TRBV11-2,NA,TRBJ1-1
CGSSESRESVGYTF,TGCGGCAGCAGTGAGTCAAGGGAATCGGTCGGCTACACCTTC,NA,TRBV10-2,NA,TRBJ1-2
CASSQDETSGRGDLFF,TGCGCCAGCAGCCAAGACGAGACTAGCGGGAGAGGGGACCTGTTTTTT,TRBD2,TRBV4-3,NA,TRBJ2-2
CSSNHRGTKAVF,TGTTCCAGTAACCACAGGGGCACTAAAGCTGTCTTT,TRBD1,TRBV19,NA,TRBJ1-1
CSVERGKTNYAYTF,TGCAGCGTCGAGAGAGGGAAGACTAACTATGCCTACACCTTC,NA,TRBV29-1,NA,TRBJ1-2
CAGSWNFRGGTQYF,TGTGCCGGCAGCTGGAACTTCAGGGGAGGGACCCAGTACTTC,NA,TRBV5-6,NA,TRBJ2-5
CSVVTERLEAFF,TGCAGCGTTGTGACGGAGAGGCTTGAAGCCTTCTTT,NA,TRBV29-1,NA,TRBJ1-1